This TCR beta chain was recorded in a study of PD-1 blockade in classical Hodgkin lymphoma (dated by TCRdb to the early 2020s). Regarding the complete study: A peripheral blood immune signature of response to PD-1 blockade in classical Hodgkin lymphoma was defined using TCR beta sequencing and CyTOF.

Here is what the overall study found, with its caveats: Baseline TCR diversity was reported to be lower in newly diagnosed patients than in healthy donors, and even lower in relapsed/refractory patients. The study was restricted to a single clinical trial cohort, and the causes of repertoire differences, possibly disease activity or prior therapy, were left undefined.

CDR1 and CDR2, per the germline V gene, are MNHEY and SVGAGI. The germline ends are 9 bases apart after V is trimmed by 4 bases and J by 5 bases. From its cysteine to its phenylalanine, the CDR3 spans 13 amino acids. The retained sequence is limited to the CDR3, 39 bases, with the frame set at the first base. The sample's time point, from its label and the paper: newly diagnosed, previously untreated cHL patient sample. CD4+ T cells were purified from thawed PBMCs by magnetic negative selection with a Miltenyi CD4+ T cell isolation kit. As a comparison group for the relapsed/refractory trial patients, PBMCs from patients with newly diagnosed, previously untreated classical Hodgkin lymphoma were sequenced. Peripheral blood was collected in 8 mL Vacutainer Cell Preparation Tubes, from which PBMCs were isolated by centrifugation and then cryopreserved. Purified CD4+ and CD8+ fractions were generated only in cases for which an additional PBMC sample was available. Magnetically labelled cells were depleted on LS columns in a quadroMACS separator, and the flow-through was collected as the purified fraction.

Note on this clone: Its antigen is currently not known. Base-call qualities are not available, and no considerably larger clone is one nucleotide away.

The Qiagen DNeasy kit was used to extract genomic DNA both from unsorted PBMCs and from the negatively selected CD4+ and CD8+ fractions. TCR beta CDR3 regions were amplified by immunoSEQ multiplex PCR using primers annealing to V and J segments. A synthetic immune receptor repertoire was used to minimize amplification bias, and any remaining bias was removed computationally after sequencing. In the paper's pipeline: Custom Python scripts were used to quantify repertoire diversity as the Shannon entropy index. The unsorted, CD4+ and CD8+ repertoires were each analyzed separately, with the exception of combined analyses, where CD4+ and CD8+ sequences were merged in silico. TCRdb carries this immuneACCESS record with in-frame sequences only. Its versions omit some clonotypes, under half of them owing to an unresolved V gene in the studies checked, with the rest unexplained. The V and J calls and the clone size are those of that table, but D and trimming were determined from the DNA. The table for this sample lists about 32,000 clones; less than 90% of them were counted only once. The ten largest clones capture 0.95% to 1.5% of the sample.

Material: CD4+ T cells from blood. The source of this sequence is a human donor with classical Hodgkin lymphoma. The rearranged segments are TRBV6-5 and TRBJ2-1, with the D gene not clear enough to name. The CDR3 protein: CASSSRRNNEQFF. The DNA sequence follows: TGTGCCAGCAGTTCGCGCAGGAACAATGAGCAGTTCTTC.